These T cell receptor beta chains were read from a single sample in a study of monozygotic twins with inflammatory bowel disease. TCRdb reprocessed the 5' RACE reads and stores each CDR3 protein as one record, lacking DNA. The sample is made up of around 220,000 distinct CDR3 sequences, and the top ten hold 7.5% to 9.5% of it. The sequencing input was blood. These receptors were taken from a human donor with ulcerative colitis or Crohn's disease, or a healthy co-twin of an affected twin (not recorded which). The CDR3 runs from the conserved cysteine through the conserved F or W.

V	J	CDR3
TRBV20-1	TRBJ2-3	CSASGTDTQYF
TRBV12-3/TRBV12-4	TRBJ1-1	CASADLGRNTEAFF
TRBV29-1	TRBJ2-1	CSTEGTSGPSSYNEQFF
TRBV27	TRBJ1-2	CASSFRDWSGYTF
TRBV18	TRBJ1-4	CASSSTGTDNEKLFF
TRBV7-2	TRBJ2-5	CASSLEGARVGETQYF
TRBV9	TRBJ2-1	CASSETGGNEQFF
TRBV7-9	TRBJ2-3	CASRLGSLTDTQYF
TRBV5-4	TRBJ2-3	CASSPHQTVAGTDTQYF
TRBV20-1	TRBJ2-1	CSARPAGVYDEQFF
TRBV6-5	TRBJ1-6	CASSYSPVSNSPLHF
TRBV20-1	TRBJ2-7	CSASSASGNYEQYF
TRBV7-2	TRBJ2-3	CASSFRKVTDTQYF
TRBV13	TRBJ2-2	CASSLRPLLAGGMNTGELFF
TRBV18	TRBJ2-1	CASSPLQSSYNEQFF
TRBV20-1	TRBJ2-3	CSADDRLAGLVDTQYF